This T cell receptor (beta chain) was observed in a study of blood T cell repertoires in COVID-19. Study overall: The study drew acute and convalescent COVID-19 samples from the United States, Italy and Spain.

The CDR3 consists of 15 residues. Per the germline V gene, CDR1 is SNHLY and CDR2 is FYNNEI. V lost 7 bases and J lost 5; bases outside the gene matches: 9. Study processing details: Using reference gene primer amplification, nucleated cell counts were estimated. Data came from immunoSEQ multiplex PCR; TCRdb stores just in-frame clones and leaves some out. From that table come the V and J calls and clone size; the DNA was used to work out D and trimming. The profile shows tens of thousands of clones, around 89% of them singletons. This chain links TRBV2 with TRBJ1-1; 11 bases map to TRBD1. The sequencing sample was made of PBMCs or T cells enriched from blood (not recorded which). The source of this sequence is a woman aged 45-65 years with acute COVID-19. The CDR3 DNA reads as TGTGCCAGCATTTTCGGGACAGGGGGATTTACTGAAGCTTTCTTT. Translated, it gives CASIFGTGGFTEAFF.